The clone carrying this T cell receptor beta chain has only a few counts. The target antigen is unknown. A junction end diverges from the germline sequence, so it may reflect a read error. Three rounds of nested PCR, following a modified ARM-PCR protocol, produced the TCRbeta library. TCRdb recomputed calls from the multiplex PCR reads with MiXCR, one row per CDR3 protein. The data show 200,000 to 250,000 distinct CDR3 sequences, about 71% seen once. These data originate in a study of tumor and adjacent non-tumor tissue in lung cancer. Overall study: About 4.17 million productive TCRbeta reads were obtained per sample on average. Study-wide results and limits: Normal lung showed higher cumulative top 100 clone frequency than tumor. Significantly higher TCR diversity was found in tumor than normal lung.

This sample's RNA came from whole unsorted tissue. Donors were chemotherapy-naive, newly diagnosed lung cancer surgical patients in China, August–late 2014. The CDR3 has 14 residues. Germline assignment: CDR1 WSHSY and CDR2 SAAADI. The clonotype originates from a man aged 55 to 69 with non-small cell lung cancer. V gene TRBV10-2 combines with J gene TRBJ1-5; no definite D call. Material: lung tumor tissue. CDR3 sequence: CASSGSARDQPQHF. The CDR3 DNA reads as TGCGCCAGCAGTGGTTCGGCAAGGGATCAGCCCCAGCATTTC.